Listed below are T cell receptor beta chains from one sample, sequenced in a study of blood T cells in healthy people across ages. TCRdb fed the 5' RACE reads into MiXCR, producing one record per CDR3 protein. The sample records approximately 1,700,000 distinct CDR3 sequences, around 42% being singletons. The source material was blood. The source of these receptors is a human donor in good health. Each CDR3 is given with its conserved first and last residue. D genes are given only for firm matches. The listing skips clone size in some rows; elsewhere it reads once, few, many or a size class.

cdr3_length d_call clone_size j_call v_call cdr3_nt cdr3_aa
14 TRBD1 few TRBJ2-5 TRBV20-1 TGCAGTGCTGTATCCGGGACAGGGGACGAGACCCAGTACTTC CSAVSGTGDETQYF
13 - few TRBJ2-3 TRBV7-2 TGTGCCAGCAGCTTATTAATCACAGATACGCAGTATTTT CASSLLITDTQYF
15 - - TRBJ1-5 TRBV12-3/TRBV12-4 TGTGCCAGCAGTTTAATGGGAGGAATCAATCAGCCCCAGCATTTT CASSLMGGINQPQHF
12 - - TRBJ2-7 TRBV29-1 TGCAGCGTTGAATGGGACGAATACGAGCAGTACTTC CSVEWDEYEQYF
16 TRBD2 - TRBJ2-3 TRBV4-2 TGTGCCAGCAGCCGTACCTTCGCGGGGGAGTCAGATACGCAGTATTTT CASSRTFAGESDTQYF
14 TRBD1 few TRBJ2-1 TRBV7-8 TGTGCCAGCAGCACCCGGACAGGGTCGCAGGAGCAGTTCTTC CASSTRTGSQEQFF
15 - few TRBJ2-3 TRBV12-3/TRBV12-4 TGTGCCAGCAGTCATTCCCGGGACTTTACAGATACGCAGTATTTT CASSHSRDFTDTQYF
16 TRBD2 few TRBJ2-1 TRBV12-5 TGTGCTAGTGGTTTGATCCTTACGGGGGGGCCAAATGAGCAGTTCTTC CASGLILTGGPNEQFF
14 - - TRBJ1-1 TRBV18 TGTGCCAGCTCACTTGACGGTCCGATGGCTGAAGCTTTCTTT CASSLDGPMAEAFF
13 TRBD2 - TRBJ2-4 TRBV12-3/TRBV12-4 TGTGCCAGCAGTCCCGGGACTAGCGGGGGTCGGTACTTC CASSPGTSGGRYF
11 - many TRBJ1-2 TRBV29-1 TGCAGCGTTGCCGGGTCGGATGGCTACACCTTC CSVAGSDGYTF
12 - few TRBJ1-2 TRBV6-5 TGTGCCAGCCGACAGTTAGGGGTTGGCTACACCTTC CASRQLGVGYTF
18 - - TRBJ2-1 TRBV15 TGTGCCACCGGCAGAGTTCGTGTTCGGGTGGGGACCGGGCGCGAGCAGTTCTTC CATGRVRVRVGTGREQFF
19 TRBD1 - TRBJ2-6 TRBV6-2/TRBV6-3 TGTGCCAGCAGGCCGACTGTTGGACAGGCCGGCTCTGGGGTCAACGTCCTGACTTTC CASRPTVGQAGSGVNVLTF
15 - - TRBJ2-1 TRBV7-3 TGTGCCAGCAGCCGAACTCGAAGCTCCTACAATGAGCAGTTCTTC CASSRTRSSYNEQFF
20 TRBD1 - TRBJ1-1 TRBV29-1 TGCAGCGTTGAAGGTACGGGACAGGGGAACCTCGGTATCCTCAACACTGAAGCTTTCTTT CSVEGTGQGNLGILNTEAFF
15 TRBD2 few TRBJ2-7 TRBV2 TGTGCCAGCAGCCCCACAAGCGGGGGGGCTGTCGAGCAGTACTTC CASSPTSGGAVEQYF
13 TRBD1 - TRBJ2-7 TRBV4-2 TGTGCCAGCAGCCATCCACAGGGGAAAGAGCAGTACTTC CASSHPQGKEQYF
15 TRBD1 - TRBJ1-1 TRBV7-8 TGTGCCAGCAGCTTATACAGGGGACGGAACACTGAAGCTTTCTTT CASSLYRGRNTEAFF
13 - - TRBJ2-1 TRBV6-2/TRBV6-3 TGTGCCAGCAGTAGATCCGGACCCAATGAGCAGTTCTTC CASSRSGPNEQFF
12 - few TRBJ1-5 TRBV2 TGTGCCTCCCAGGACCCCAATCAGCCCCAGCATTTT CASQDPNQPQHF
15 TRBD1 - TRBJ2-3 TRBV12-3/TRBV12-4 TGTGCCAGCAGCCGGGACAGACCTAGCACAGATACGCAGTATTTT CASSRDRPSTDTQYF
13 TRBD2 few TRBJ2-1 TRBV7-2 TGTGCCAGCAGCCTATTGGGGGGGACCGAGCAGTTCTTC CASSLLGGTEQFF
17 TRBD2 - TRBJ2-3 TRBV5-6 TGTGCCAGCAGCTGGGGACTAGCGGGGACTAGCACAGATACGCAGTATTTT CASSWGLAGTSTDTQYF
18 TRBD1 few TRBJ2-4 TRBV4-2 TGTGCCAGCAGCCAAGGGGGCCCCGACAGGGTAGCCAAAAACATTCAGTACTTC CASSQGGPDRVAKNIQYF
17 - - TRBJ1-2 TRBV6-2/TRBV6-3 TGTGCCAGCAAGTCTTATACAGGAAATATCTACAACTATGGCTACACCTTC CASKSYTGNIYNYGYTF
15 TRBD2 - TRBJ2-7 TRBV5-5 TGTGCCAGCAGCTTGGAGGCTAGCGGGAGCCACGAGCAGTACTTC CASSLEASGSHEQYF
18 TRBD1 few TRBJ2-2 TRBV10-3 TGTGCCATCAGAGAGCGACTTCGGACAGGGGGCCTGGTCGGGGAGCTGTTTTTT CAIRERLRTGGLVGELFF
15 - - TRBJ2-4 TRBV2 TGTGCCAGCAGTCCAGCAGGGCTAGCCAAAAACATTCAGTACTTC CASSPAGLAKNIQYF
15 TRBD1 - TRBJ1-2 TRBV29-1 TGCAGCGTTGTACAAGGAGGGGGCGTGAGTAGAGGCTACACCTTC CSVVQGGGVSRGYTF
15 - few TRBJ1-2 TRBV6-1 TGTGCCAGCAGTGAAGGGGACACCACAATCTATGGCTACACCTTC CASSEGDTTIYGYTF
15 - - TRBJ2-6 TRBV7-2 TGTGCCAGCAACCATAGGGGGTCTGGGGCCAACGTCCTGACTTTC CASNHRGSGANVLTF
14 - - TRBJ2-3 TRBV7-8 TGTGCCAGCGGCTTAGCGAGGAGGGCCGATACGCAGTATTTT CASGLARRADTQYF
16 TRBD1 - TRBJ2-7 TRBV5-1 TGCGCCAGCAGCCCCCTAAACCAGGGGGTAACCTACGAGCAGTACTTC CASSPLNQGVTYEQYF
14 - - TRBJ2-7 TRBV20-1 TGCAGTGCCAATTCCCCGGAAGGTTCCTACGAGCAGTACTTC CSANSPEGSYEQYF
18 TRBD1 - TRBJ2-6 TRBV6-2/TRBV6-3 TGTGCCAGCAGTTACCCGGACAGGGGCGCGTCTGGGGCCAACGTCCTGACTTTC CASSYPDRGASGANVLTF
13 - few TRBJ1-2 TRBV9 TGTGCCAGCAGCGCGGATGGGCTTTGGGGCTACACCTTC CASSADGLWGYTF
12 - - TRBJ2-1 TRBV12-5 TGTGCTAGTGGTCCCTTGGGCCTGGGGCAGTTCTTC CASGPLGLGQFF
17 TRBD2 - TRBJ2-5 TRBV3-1 TGTGCCAGCAGCCAAGATTGGACTAGCGTCCCACAAGAGACCCAGTACTTC CASSQDWTSVPQETQYF
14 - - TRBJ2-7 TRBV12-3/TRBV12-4 TGTGCCAGCAGTTGGCCGGGCAGGAGCTACGAGCAGTACTTC CASSWPGRSYEQYF
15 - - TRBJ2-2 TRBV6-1 TGTGCCAGCAGTGTTCTGACAGGGAACACCGGGGAGCTGTTTTTT CASSVLTGNTGELFF
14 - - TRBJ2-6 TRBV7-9 TGTGCCAGCAGCTTAGCTGAGGGGGCCAACGTCCTGACTTTC CASSLAEGANVLTF
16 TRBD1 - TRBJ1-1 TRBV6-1 TGTGCCAGCACCCTCGGACAGGGGGCTCTGAACACTGAAGCTTTCTTT CASTLGQGALNTEAFF
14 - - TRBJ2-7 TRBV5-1 TGCGCCAGCAGCTTCACAGGGTTCCCCTACGAGCAGTACTTC CASSFTGFPYEQYF
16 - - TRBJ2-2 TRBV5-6 TGTGCCAGCACCCAGCGTCCCCCACTAGACACCGGGGAGCTGTTTTTT CASTQRPPLDTGELFF
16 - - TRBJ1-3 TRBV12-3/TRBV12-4 TGTGCCAGTTACATGCTAGCGGACGGAATTGGAAACACCATATATTTT CASYMLADGIGNTIYF
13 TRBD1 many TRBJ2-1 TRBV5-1 TGTGCCAGCAGCTTGGGACAGCACAATGAGCAGTTCTTC CASSLGQHNEQFF
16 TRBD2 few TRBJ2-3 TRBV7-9 TGTGCCAGCAGCTTATTGCGGGGGGGTCCAGCGGATACGCAGTATTTT CASSLLRGGPADTQYF